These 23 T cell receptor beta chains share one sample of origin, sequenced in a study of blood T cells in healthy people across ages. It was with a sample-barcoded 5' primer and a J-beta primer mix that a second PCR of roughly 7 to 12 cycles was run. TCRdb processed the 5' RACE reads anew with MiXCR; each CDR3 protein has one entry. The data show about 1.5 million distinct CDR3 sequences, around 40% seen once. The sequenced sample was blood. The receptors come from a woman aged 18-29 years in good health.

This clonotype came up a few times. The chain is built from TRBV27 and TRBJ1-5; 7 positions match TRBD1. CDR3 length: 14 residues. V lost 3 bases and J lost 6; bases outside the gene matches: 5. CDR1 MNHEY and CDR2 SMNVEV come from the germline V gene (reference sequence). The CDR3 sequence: CASSFDRAGQPQHF. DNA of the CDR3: TGTGCCAGCAGTTTCGACAGGGCAGGTCAGCCCCAGCATTTT.

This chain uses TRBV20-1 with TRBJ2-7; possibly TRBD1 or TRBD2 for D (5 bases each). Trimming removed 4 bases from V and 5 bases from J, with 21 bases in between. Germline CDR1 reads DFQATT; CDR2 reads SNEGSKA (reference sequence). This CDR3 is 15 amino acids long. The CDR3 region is CSATSRDGPRNEQYF. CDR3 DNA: TGCAGTGCTACATCCCGGGACGGTCCTAGGAACGAGCAGTACTTC.

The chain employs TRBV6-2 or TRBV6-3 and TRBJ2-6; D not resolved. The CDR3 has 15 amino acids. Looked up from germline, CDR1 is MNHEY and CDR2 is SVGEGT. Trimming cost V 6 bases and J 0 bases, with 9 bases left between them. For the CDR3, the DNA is TGTGCCAGCAGCAAAACGGGCTCTGGGGCCAACGTCCTGACTTTC. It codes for CASSKTGSGANVLTF.

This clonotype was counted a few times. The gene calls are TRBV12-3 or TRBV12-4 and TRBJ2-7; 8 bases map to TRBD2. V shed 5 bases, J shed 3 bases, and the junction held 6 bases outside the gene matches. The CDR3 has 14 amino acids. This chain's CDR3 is CASSRAGDGYEQYF. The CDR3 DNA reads TGTGCCAGCAGTAGAGCGGGAGACGGCTACGAGCAGTACTTC.

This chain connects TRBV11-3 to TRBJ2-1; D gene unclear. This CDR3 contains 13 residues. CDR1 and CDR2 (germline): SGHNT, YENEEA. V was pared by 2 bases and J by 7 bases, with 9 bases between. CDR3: CASSLNRNNEQFF. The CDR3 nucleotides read TGTGCCAGCAGCTTAAACAGAAATAATGAGCAGTTCTTC.

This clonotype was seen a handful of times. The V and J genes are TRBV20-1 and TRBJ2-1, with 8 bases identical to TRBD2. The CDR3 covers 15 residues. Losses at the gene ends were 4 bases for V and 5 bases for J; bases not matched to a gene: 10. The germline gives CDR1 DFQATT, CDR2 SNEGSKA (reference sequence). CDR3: CSAKTSTSENNEQFF. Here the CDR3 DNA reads TGCAGTGCTAAAACTTCGACTAGCGAGAACAATGAGCAGTTCTTC.

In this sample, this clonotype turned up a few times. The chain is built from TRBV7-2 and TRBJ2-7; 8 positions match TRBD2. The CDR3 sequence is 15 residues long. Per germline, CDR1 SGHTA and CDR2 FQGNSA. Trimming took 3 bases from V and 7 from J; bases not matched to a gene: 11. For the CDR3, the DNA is TGTGCCAGCAGCTTGCTAGCGGGTGACTACAATGAGCAGTACTTC. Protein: CASSLLAGDYNEQYF.

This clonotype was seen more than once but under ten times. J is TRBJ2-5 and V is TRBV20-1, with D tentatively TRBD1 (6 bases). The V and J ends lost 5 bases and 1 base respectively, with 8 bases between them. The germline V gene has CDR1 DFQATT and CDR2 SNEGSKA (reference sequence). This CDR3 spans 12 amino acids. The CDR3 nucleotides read TGCAGTGCTTGGACAGTCCAAGAGACCCAGTACTTC. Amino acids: CSAWTVQETQYF.

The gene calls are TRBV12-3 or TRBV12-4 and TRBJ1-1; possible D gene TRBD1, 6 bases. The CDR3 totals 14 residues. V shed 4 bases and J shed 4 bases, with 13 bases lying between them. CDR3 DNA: TGTGCCAGCAGTTACGGGGACAAGGGCACTGAAGCTTTCTTT. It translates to CASSYGDKGTEAFF.

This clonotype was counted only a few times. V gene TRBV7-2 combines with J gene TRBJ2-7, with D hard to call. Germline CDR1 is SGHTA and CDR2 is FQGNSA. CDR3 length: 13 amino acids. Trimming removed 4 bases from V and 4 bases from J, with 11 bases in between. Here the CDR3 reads CASSSSAPYEQYF. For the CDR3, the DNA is TGTGCCAGCAGCTCTTCGGCGCCGTACGAGCAGTACTTC. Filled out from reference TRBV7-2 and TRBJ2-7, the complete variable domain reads GAGVSQSPSNKVTEKGKDVELRCDPISGHTALYWYRQSLGQGLEFLIYFQGNSAPDKSGLPSDRFSAERTGGSVSTLTIQRTQQEDSAVYLCASSSSAPYEQYFGPGTRLTVT.

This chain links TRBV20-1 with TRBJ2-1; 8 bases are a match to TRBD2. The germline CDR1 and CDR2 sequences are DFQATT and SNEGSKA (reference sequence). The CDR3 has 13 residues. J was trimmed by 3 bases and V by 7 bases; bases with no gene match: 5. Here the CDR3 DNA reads TGCAGTGAGATGACTAGCGTCTACAATGAGCAGTTCTTC. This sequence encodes CSEMTSVYNEQFF.

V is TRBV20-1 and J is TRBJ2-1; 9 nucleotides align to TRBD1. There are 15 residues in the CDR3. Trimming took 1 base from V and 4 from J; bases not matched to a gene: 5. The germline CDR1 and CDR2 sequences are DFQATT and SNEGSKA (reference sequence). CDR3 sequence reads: CSARGQTGGYNEQFF. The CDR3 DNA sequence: TGCAGTGCTAGAGGTCAGACAGGGGGATACAATGAGCAGTTCTTC.

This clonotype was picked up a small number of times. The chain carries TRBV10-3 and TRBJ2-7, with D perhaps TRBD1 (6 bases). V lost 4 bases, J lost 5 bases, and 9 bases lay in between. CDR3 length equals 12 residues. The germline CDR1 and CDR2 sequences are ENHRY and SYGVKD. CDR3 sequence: CAISVQGNEQYF. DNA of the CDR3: TGTGCCATCAGTGTTCAGGGGAACGAGCAGTACTTC.

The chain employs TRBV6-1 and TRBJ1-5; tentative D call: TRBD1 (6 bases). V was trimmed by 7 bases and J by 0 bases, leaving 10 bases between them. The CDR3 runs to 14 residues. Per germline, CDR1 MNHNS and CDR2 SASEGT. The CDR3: CASKDSYSNQPQHF. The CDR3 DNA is TGTGCCAGCAAGGACAGTTATAGCAATCAGCCCCAGCATTTT.

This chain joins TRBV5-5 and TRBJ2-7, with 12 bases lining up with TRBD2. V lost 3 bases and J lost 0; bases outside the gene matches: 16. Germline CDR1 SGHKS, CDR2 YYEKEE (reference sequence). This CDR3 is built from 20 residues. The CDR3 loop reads CASSSHSSGLAGTYSYEQYF. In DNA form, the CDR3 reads TGTGCCAGCAGCTCCCACTCCTCCGGACTAGCGGGAACGTACTCCTACGAGCAGTACTTC.

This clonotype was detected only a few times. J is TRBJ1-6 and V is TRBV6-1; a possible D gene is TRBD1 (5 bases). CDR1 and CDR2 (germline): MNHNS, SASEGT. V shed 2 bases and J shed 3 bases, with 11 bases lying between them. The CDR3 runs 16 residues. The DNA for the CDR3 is TGTGCCAGCAGTGAAACTCTACAGGACTATAATTCACCCCTCCACTTT. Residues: CASSETLQDYNSPLHF.

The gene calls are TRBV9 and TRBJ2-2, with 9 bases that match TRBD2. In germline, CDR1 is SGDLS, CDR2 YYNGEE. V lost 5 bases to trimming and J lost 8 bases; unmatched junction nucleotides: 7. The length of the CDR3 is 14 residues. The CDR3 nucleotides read TGTGCCAGCAGTTCCAGCGGGAGGACGGGGGAGCTGTTTTTT. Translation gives CASSSSGRTGELFF.

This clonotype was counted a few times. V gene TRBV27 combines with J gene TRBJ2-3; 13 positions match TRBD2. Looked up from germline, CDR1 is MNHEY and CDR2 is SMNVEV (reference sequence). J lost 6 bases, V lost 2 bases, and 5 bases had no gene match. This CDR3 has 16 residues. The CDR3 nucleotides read TGTGCCAGCAGTTTACTGGGACTAGCGGGATCGGATACGCAGTATTTT. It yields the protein CASSLLGLAGSDTQYF.

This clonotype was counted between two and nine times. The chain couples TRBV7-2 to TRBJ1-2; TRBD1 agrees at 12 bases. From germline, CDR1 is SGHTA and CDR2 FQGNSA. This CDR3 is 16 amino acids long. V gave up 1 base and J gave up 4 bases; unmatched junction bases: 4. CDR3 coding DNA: TGTGCCAGCAGCTTAGGGGGGACAGGGGGCGGCTATGGCTACACCTTC. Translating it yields CASSLGGTGGGYGYTF.

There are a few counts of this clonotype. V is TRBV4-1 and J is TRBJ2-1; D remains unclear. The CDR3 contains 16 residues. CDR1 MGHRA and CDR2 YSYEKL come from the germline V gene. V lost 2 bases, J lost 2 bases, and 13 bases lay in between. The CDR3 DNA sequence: TGCGCCAGCAGCCAACCTGCGCGCGGACCCTACAATGAGCAGTTCTTC. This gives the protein CASSQPARGPYNEQFF.

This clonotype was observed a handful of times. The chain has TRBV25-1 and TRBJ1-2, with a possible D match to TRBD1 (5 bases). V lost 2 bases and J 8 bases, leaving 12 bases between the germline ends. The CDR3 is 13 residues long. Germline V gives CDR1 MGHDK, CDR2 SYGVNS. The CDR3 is CASSEVRGSGYTF. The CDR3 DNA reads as TGTGCCAGCAGTGAAGTCCGGGGGTCAGGCTACACCTTC.

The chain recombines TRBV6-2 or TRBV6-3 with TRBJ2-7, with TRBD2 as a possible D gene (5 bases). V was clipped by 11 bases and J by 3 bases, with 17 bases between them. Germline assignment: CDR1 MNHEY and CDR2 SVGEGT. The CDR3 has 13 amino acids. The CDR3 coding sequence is TGTGCCGTCAGTCCCGGGATATTCTACGAGCAGTACTTC. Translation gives CAVSPGIFYEQYF.

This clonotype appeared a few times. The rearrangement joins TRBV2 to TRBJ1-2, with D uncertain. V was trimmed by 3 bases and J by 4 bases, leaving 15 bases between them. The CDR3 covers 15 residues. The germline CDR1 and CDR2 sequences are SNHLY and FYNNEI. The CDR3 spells CASSESGTNSYGYTF. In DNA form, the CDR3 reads TGTGCCAGCAGTGAGAGTGGAACAAACAGCTATGGCTACACCTTC.